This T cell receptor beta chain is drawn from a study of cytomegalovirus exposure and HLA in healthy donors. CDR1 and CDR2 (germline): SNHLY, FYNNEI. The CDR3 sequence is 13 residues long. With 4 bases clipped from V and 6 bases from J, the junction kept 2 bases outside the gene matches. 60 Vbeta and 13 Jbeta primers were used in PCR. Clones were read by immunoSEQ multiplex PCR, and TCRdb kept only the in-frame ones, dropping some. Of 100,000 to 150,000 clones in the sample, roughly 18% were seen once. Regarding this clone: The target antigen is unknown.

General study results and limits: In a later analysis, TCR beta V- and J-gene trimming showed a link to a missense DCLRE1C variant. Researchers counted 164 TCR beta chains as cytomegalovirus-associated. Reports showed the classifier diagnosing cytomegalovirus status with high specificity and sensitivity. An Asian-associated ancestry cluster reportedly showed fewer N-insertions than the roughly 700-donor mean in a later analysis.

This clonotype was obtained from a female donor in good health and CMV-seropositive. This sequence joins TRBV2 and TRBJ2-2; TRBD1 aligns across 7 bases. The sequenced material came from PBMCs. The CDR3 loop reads CASSADRAGELFF. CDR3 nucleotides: TGTGCCAGCAGTGCCGACAGGGCCGGGGAGCTGTTTTTT.